This TCR beta chain was captured in a study of T cell changes during pregnancy in multiple sclerosis. The CDR3 totals 15 residues. V lost 4 bases, J lost 2 bases, and 11 bases lay in between. CDR1 SNHLY and CDR2 FYNNEI come from the germline V gene. Assay used: immunoSEQ multiplex PCR; TCRdb lists only in-frame clones, some missing. The repertoire holds around 56,000 clones, with around 91% as singletons. The chain employs TRBV2 and TRBJ1-4; a weak D match, TRBD1 (5 bases). The input for sequencing was peripheral blood, taken after pregnancy. The clonotype comes from a female donor with multiple sclerosis, enrolled in a pregnancy study. CDR3 DNA sequence: TGTGCCAGCAGTGGCCAGGAGGGGACTAATGAAAAACTGTTTTTT. Translated, it gives CASSGQEGTNEKLFF.